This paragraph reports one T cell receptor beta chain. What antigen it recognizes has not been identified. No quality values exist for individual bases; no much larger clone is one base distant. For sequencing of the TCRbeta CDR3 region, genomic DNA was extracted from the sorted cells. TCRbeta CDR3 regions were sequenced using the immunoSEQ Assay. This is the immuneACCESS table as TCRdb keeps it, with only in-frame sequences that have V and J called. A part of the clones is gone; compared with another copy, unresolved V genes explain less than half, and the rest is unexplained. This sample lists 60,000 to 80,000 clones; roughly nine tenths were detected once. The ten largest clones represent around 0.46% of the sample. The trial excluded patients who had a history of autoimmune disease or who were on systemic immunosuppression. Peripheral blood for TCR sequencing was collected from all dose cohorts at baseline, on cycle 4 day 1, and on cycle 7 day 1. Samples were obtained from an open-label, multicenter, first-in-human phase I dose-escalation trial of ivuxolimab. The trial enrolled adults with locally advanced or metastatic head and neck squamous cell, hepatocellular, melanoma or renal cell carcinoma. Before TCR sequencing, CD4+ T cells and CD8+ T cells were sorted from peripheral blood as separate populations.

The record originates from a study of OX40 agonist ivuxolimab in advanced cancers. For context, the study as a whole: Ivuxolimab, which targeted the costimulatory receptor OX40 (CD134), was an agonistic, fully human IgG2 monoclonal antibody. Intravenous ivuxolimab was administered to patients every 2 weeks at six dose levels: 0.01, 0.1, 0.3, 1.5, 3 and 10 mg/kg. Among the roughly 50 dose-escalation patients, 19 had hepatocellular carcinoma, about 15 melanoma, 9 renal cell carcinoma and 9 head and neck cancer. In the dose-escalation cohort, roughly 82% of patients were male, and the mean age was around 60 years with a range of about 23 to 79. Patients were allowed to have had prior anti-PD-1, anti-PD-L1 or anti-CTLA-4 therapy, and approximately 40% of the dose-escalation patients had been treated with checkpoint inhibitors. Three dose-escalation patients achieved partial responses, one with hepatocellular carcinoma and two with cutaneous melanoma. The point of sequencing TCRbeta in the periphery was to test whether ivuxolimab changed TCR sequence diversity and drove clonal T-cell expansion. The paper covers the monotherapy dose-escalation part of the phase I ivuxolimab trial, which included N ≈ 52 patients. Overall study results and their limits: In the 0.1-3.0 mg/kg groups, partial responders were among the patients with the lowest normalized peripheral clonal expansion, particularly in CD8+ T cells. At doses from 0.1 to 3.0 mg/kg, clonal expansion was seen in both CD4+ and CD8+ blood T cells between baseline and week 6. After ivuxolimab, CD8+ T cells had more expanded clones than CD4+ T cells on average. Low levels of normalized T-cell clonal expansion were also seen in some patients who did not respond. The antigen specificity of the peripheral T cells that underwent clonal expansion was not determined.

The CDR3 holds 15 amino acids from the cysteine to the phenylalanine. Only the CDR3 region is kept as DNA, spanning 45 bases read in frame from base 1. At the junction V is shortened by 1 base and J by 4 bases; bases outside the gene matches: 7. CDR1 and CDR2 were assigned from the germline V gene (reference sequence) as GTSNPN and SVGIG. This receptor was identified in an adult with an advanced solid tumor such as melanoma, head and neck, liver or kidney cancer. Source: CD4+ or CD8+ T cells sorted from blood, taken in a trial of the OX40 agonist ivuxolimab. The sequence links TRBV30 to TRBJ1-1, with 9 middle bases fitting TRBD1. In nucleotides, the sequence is TGTGCCTGGAGTGCTGACAGGGGGTTTATCACTGAAGCTTTCTTT. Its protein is CAWSADRGFITEAFF.